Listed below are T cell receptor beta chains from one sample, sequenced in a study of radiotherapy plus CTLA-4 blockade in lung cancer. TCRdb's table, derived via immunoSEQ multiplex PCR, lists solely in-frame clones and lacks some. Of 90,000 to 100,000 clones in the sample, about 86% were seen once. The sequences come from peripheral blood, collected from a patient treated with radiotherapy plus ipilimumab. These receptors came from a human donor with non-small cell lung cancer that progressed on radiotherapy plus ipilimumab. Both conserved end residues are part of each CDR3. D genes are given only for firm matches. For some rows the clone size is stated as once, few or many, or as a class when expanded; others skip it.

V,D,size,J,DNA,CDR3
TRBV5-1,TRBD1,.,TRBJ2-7,TGCGCCAGCAGCTTCCGCCCCCGGGACAGGGGAGGGTACGAGCAGTACTTC,CASSFRPRDRGGYEQYF
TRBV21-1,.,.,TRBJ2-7,TGTGCCAGCAGCAAACAAGTCGGGTACGTGCAGTACTTC,CASSKQVGYVQYF
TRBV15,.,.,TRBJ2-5,TGTGCCACCAGCAGAGAGGGTGGGCCGACCCTGGGAGAGACCCAGTACTTC,CATSREGGPTLGETQYF
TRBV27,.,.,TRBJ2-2,TGTGCCAGCAGCCCCAGAGAGGTTCCCGGGGAGCTGTTTTTT,CASSPREVPGELFF
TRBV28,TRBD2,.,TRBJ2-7,TGTGCCAGCAGTCAGACTAGCGGGACGAGCGAGCAGTACTTC,CASSQTSGTSEQYF
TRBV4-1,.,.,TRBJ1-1,TGCGCCAGCAGCCAAGGTATGGGGAACACTGAAGCTTTCTTT,CASSQGMGNTEAFF
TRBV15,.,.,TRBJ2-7,TGTGCCACCAGCAGAGATTTTGGGGGGAACGAGCAGTACTTC,CATSRDFGGNEQYF
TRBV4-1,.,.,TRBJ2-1,TGCGCCAGCAGCCAGGGGGAAAGCTCCTACAATGAGCAGTTCTTC,CASSQGESSYNEQFF
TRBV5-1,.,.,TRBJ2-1,TGCGCCAGCAGCTTCGCCGCGCCGGGGGAGCAGTTCTTC,CASSFAAPGEQFF
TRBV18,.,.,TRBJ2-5,TGTGCCAGCTCACCCGACCAGGGAGTCCAACTGGACTTC,CASSPDQGVQLDF
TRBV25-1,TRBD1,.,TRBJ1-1,TGTGCCAGCAGTGAATCTTCCGCGGACAGGGGGGGTACTGAAGCTTTCTTT,CASSESSADRGGTEAFF
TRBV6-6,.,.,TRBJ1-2,TGTGCCAGCAGTTACTCGACCCAGAAATCTAACTATGGCTACACCTTC,CASSYSTQKSNYGYTF
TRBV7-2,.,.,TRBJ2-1,TGTGCCAGCAGCTTGAACATACTGTCCTACAATGAGCAGTTCTTC,CASSLNILSYNEQFF
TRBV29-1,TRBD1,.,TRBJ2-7,TGCAGCGCCACGACAGGGGTTGAGCAGTACTTC,CSATTGVEQYF
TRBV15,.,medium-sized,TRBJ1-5,TGTGCCACCAGCAGTTCCATTAGCAATCAGCCCCAGCATTTT,CATSSSISNQPQHF
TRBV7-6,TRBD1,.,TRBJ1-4,TGTGCCAGCAGCGACCGGGACAGGGCCGAAAAACTGTTTTTT,CASSDRDRAEKLFF
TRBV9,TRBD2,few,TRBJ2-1,TGTGCCAGCAGCGTGGCTCCGGGACTAGCTGTAAATGAGCAGTTCTTC,CASSVAPGLAVNEQFF
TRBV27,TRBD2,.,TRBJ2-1,TGTGCCAGCAGTTCCTTAGCGGGAGTGTCCTACAGTGAGCAGTTCTTC,CASSSLAGVSYSEQFF
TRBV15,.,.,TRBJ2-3,TGTGCCACCAGCAGGTCCCTTATGAGGGAGTCCACAGATACGCAGTATTTT,CATSRSLMRESTDTQYF
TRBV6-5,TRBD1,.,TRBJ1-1,TGTGCCAGCAGGGGGGATGGGACAGCCAACACTGAAGCTTTCTTT,CASRGDGTANTEAFF
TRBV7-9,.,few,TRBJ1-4,TGTGCCAGCAGCCTCTCGACTCGGGGTGAAAAACTGTTTTTT,CASSLSTRGEKLFF
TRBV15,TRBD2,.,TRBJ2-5,TGTGCCACCAGCCTTTGGGAGGGACCGCGATTACAAGAGACCCAGTACTTC,CATSLWEGPRLQETQYF
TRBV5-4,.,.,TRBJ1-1,TGTGCCAGCAGTCCCGGGACACAACAAGCTTTCTTT,CASSPGTQQAFF
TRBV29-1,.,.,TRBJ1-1,TGCAGCGCTAGACAGGCATCAGGAACTGAAGCTTTCTTT,CSARQASGTEAFF
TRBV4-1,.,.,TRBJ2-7,TGCGCCAGCAGCAGGAGGGGGCGGCAGAGCTCCTACGAGCAGTACTTC,CASSRRGRQSSYEQYF
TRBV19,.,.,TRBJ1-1,TGTGCCAGTACCCGGGGGGGTGGGAACACTGAAGCTTTCTTT,CASTRGGGNTEAFF
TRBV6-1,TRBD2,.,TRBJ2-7,TGTGCCAGCGCCTTAGCGGGAGCGACCTACGAGCAGTACTTC,CASALAGATYEQYF
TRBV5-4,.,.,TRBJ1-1,TGTGCCAGCAGCCTTGGGCCGCCGGGACCGCGGAACACTGAAGCTTTCTTT,CASSLGPPGPRNTEAFF
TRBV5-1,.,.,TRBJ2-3,TGCGCCAGCAGCTTGATCGTTGTTTCAGATACGCAGTATTTT,CASSLIVVSDTQYF
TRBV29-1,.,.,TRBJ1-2,TGCAGCGTTGAAGATTGGAGGGAGGGTCCTAACTATGGCTACACCTTC,CSVEDWREGPNYGYTF
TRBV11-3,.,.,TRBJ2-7,TGTGCCAGCAGCTCGAGCTTTTACAGCTCCTACGAGCAGTACTTC,CASSSSFYSSYEQYF
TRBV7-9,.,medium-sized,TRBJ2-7,TGTGCCAGCAGTCCCGGGACTCGATCTCGACGGGAGCAGTACTTC,CASSPGTRSRREQYF
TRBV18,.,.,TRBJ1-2,TGTGCCAGCTCATCTGGGGTGGAGGTCTACTATGGCTACACCTTC,CASSSGVEVYYGYTF
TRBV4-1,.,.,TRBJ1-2,TGCGCCAGCAGCCATCCAGGGCGTGGGGGGAACTATGGCTACACCTTC,CASSHPGRGGNYGYTF
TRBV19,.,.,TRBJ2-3,TGTGCCAGTACCCGGGACCAGGGCTTCACAGATACGCAGTATTTT,CASTRDQGFTDTQYF
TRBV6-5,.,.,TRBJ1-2,TGTGCCAGCAGGCCCCCCGGCAAAAACTATGGCTACACCTTC,CASRPPGKNYGYTF
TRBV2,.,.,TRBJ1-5,TGTGCCAGCAACTCAGGGTTTTTAAGCAATCAGCCCCAGCATTTT,CASNSGFLSNQPQHF
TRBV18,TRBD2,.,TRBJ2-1,TGTGCCAGCTCCAGAACTAGCGGGTACAATGAGCAGTTCTTC,CASSRTSGYNEQFF
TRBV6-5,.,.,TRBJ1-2,TGTGCCAGCAGTTACGGCTCGGGTCTTGAATACACCTTC,CASSYGSGLEYTF
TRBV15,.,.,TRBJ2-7,TGTGCCACCAGCAGAGATCCGGGTAGCTTAGGGGACGAGCAGTACTTC,CATSRDPGSLGDEQYF
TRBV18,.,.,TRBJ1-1,TGTGCCAGCTCACCAGGAGTGGGGCCCACTGAAGCTTTCTTT,CASSPGVGPTEAFF
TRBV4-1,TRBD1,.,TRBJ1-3,TGCGCCAGCAGCCAAGATGACAGGGCAAGAAACACCATATATTTT,CASSQDDRARNTIYF
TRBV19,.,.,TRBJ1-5,TGTGCCAGTAGTATGACGGCCTCTTATAGCAATCAGCCCCAGCATTTT,CASSMTASYSNQPQHF
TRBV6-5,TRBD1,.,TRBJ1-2,TGTGCCAGCAGTGAAATGACAGGGTCTGGTGGCTACACCTTC,CASSEMTGSGGYTF
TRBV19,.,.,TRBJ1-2,TGTGCCAGTAGTCTCAGACCTCTACCTCCCGATGGCTACACCTTC,CASSLRPLPPDGYTF
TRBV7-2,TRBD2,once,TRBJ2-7,TGTGCCAGCAGCTTATTGAGGACTAGCCTTCCCTACGAGCAGTACTTC,CASSLLRTSLPYEQYF
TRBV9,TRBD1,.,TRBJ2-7,TGTGCCAGCAGCGTGTGGACAGGGATTCGCGAGTACTTC,CASSVWTGIREYF
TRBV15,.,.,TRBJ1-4,TGTGCCACCAGCAGAGTCTACCCGCGGGGCAGGGCTCTCGGGGAAAAACTGTTTTTT,CATSRVYPRGRALGEKLFF
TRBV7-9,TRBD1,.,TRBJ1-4,TGTGCCAGCAGCCCCGGGACAGGGGGTAATGAAAAACTGTTTTTT,CASSPGTGGNEKLFF
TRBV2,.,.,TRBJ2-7,TGTGCCAGCAGTGCCAGGGCAATCAGTTACGAGCAGTACTTC,CASSARAISYEQYF
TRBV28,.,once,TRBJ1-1,TGTGCCAGCAGCTTAGGGGGGGGCTATAACACTGAAGCTTTCTTT,CASSLGGGYNTEAFF